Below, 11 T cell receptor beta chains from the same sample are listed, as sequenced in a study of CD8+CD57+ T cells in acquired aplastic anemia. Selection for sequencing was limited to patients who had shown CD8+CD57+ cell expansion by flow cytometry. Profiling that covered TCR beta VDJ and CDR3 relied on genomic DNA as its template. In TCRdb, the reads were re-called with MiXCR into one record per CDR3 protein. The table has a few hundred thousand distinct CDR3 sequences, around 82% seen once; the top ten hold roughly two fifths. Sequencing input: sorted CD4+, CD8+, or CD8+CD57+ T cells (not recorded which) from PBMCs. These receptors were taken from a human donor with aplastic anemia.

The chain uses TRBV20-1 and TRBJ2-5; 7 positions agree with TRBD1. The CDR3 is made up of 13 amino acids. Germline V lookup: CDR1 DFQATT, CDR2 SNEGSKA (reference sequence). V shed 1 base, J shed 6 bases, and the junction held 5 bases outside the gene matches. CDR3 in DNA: TGCAGTGCTAGAGCCCCGGACAGGAAGACCCAGTACTTC. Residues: CSARAPDRKTQYF.

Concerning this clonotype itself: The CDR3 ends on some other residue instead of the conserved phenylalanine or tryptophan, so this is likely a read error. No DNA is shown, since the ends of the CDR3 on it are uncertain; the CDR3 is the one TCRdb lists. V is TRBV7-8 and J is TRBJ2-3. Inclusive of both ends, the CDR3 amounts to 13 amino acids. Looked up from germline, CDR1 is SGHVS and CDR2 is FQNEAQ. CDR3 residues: CASGDGRDGTAYS.

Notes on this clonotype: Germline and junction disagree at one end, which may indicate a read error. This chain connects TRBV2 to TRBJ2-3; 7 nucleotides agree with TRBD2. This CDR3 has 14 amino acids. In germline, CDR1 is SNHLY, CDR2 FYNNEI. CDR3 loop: CASGVAGAATQQFF. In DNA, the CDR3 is TGTGCCAGCGGGGTCGCGGGAGCTGCTACTCAGCAGTTTTTT. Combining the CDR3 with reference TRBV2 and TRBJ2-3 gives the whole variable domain EPEVTQTPSHQVTQMGQEVILRCVPISNHLYFYWYRQILGQKVEFLVSFYNNEISEKSEIFDDQFSVERPDGSNFTLKIRSTKLEDSAMYFCASGVAGAATQQFFGPGTRLTVL.

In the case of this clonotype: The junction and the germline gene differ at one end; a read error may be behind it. The CDR3: CASSDPSGGPTRDF. CDR3 bases: TGTGCCAGCAGCGACCCTAGCGGGGGTCCCACTCGTGATTTT. V gene TRBV9 combines with J gene TRBJ2-3; TRBD2 agrees at 10 bases. The CDR3 length is 14 residues. Germline V lookup: CDR1 SGDLS, CDR2 YYNGEE.

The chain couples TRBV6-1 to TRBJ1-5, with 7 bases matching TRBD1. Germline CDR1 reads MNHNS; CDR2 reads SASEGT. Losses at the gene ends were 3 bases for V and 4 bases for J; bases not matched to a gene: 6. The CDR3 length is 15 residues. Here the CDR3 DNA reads TGTGCCAGCAGTGAGGCTCCGGGACAGAATCAGCCCCAGCATTTT. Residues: CASSEAPGQNQPQHF.

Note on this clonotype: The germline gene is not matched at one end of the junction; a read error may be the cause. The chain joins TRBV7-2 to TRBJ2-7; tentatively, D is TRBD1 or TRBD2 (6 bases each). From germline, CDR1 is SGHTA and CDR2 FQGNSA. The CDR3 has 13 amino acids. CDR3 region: CATSLKGGYGQYF. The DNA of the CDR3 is TGTGCCACCAGCTTGAAGGGGGGCTACGGGCAGTACTTC.

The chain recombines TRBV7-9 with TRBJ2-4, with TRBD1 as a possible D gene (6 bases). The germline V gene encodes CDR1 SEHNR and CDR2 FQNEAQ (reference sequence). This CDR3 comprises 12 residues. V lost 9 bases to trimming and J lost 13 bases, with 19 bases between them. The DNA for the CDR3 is TGTGCCAGAGGAGGAGCTGGGGACACCCAGTACTTC. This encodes CARGGAGDTQYF. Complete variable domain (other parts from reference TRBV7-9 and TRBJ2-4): DTGVSQNPRHKITKRGQNVTFRCDPISEHNRLYWYRQTLGQGPEFLTYFQNEAQLEKSRLLSDRFSAERPKGSFSTLEIQRTEQGDSAMYLCARGGAGDTQYFGAGTRLSVL.

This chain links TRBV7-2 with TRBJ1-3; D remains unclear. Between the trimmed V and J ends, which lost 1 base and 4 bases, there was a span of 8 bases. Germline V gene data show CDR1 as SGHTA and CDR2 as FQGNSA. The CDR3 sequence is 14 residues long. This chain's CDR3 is CASSLEVAGNTIYF. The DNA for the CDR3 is TGTGCCAGCAGCTTAGAGGTTGCCGGAAACACCATATATTTT.

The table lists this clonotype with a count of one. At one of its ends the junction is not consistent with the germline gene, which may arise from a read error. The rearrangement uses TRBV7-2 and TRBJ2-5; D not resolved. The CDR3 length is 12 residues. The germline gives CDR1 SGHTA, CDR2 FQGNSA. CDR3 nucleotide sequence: TGTGCCAGCAGCTTGGATCCAGAGACCCAGGACTTC. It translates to CASSLDPETQDF.

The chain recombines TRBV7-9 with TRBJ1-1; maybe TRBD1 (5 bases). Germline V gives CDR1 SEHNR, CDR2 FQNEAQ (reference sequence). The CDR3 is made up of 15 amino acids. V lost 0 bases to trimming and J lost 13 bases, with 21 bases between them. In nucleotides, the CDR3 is TGTGCCAGCAGCTTAGCGCGTAGCGACGGGGCTGACGTTTTCTTT. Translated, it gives CASSLARSDGADVFF.

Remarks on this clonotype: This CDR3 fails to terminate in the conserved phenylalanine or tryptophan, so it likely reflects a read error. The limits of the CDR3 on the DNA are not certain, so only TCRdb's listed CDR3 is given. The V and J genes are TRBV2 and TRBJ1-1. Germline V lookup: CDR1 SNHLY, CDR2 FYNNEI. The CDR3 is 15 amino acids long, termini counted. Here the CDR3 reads CASRDGGTETQEVFP.